This TCR beta chain was sequenced during a study of PD-L1 blockade in urothelial cancer. Study overall: Patients began atezolizumab, 1,200 mg intravenously every 3 weeks, in about 2014. Analysis of the blood was performed 3 weeks (second dose) and 6 weeks after treatment start. T cells were recovered from blood samples at a median of around 130,000.

About this clone: Antigen specificity is unknown.

Only in-frame clones appear in the TCRdb table, and some are missing; sequencing was by immunoSEQ multiplex PCR. The data show fewer than 45,000 clones, more than 65% seen once. The CDR3 loop spans 14 amino acids. CDR1 is SQVTM and CDR2 is ANQGSEA in the germline V gene. V shed 6 bases, J shed 9 bases, and the junction held 9 bases outside the gene matches. Study findings and constraints: More expansion of tumor-associated blood clones, seen at 3 weeks, marked durable-benefit patients.

The clonotype originates from a man between 65 and 85 years old with urothelial cancer. This rearrangement joins TRBV29-1 to TRBJ2-1, with 12 bases identical to TRBD1. Material: PBMCs, obtained around atezolizumab (anti-PD-L1) treatment. CDR3: CSVRGQGAPGEQFF. In DNA form, the CDR3 reads TGCAGCGTCCGGGGACAGGGGGCGCCAGGTGAGCAGTTCTTC.